A selection of T cell receptor beta chains follows, all from one sample in a study of early T cells in non-severe SARS-CoV-2 infection. TCRdb reprocessed the 5' RACE reads with MiXCR, giving one entry per CDR3 protein. Among around 58,000 distinct CDR3 sequences listed, over 4% were seen once. Sequencing was done on a sample of whole blood. The receptors shown here come from an adult who was a healthcare worker with PCR-confirmed SARS-CoV-2 infection or an uninfected control (not recorded which). Each CDR3 is given with its conserved first and last residue. The order of the fields is D gene, J gene, clone size, V gene, CDR3 protein, CDR3 DNA. A D gene is named only where the DNA matches it firmly. Size values are once, few and many counts, or a class for expanded clones, and some rows have none.

TRBD2 TRBJ2-1 . TRBV11-3 CASSLAGPGNEQFF TGTGCCAGCAGCCTAGCGGGCCCCGGCAATGAGCAGTTCTTC
TRBD2 TRBJ2-3 many TRBV7-2 CASSFGGGTDTQYF TGTGCCAGCAGCTTCGGCGGGGGTACAGATACGCAGTATTTT
TRBD1 TRBJ1-3 many TRBV10-3 CAIGGQALSGNTIYF TGTGCCATCGGGGGACAGGCACTCTCTGGAAACACCATATATTTT
. TRBJ2-7 many TRBV7-9 CASSLVVGEQYF TGTGCCAGCAGCTTAGTGGTGGGCGAGCAGTACTTC
TRBD1 TRBJ2-7 many TRBV20-1 CSARGQGASYEQYF TGCAGTGCTAGAGGACAGGGGGCCTCCTACGAGCAGTACTTC
. TRBJ1-3 . TRBV12-5 CASGLIVRDRNTIYF TGTGCTAGTGGTTTGATCGTCAGGGATAGAAACACCATATATTTT
. TRBJ1-4 many TRBV10-2 CASRSRSDEKLFF TGCGCCAGTCGTAGCAGGAGTGATGAAAAACTGTTTTTT
TRBD1 TRBJ2-4 many TRBV15 CATSEITGGKAKNIQYF TGTGCCACCAGCGAAATTACAGGGGGGAAAGCCAAAAACATTCAGTACTTC
TRBD2 TRBJ2-2 many TRBV5-1 CASSLRGDTGELFF TGCGCCAGCAGCTTGCGGGGGGACACCGGGGAGCTGTTTTTT
TRBD1 TRBJ2-3 few TRBV3-1 CASSQDLRGLFPDTQYF TGTGCCAGCAGCCAAGATCTCAGGGGGCTGTTTCCAGATACGCAGTATTTT
TRBD1 TRBJ1-4 many TRBV6-1 CASSVGQVREKLFF TGTGCCAGCAGTGTTGGACAGGTGCGGGAAAAACTGTTTTTT
TRBD2 TRBJ2-7 many TRBV4-1 CASRQRERSEQYF TGCGCCAGCCGACAGCGGGAGAGGTCCGAGCAGTACTTC
. TRBJ1-2 many TRBV5-4 CASSLGSSRTVYGYTF TGTGCCAGCAGCTTGGGGTCATCGAGGACAGTCTATGGCTACACCTTC
TRBD1 TRBJ1-2 many TRBV24-1 CATSEPGTGNVYGYTF TGTGCCACCAGTGAGCCCGGGACAGGGAATGTCTACGGCTACACCTTC
TRBD2 TRBJ2-3 . TRBV14 CASSHTSGGPDTQYF TGTGCCAGCAGCCACACTAGCGGGGGACCAGATACGCAGTATTTT
TRBD1 TRBJ2-3 many TRBV20-1 CSAVRDRGQDTQYF TGCAGTGCGGTCCGGGACAGGGGGCAGGATACGCAGTATTTT
. TRBJ1-2 many TRBV29-1 CSVEEVLQNYGYTF TGCAGCGTTGAAGAAGTTCTGCAGAACTATGGCTACACCTTC
. TRBJ1-1 many TRBV9 CASNLRGEADTEAFF TGTGCCAGCAATCTTAGAGGAGAGGCGGACACTGAAGCTTTCTTT
. TRBJ2-3 many TRBV5-1 CASSSESDTQYF TGCGCCAGCAGCTCCGAATCAGATACGCAGTATTTT
. TRBJ1-2 many TRBV6-2/TRBV6-3 CASSYSEGGYTF TGTGCCAGCAGTTACTCGGAAGGGGGCTACACCTTC
TRBD1 TRBJ1-1 few TRBV5-4 CASSSGQGRMNTEAFF TGTGCCAGCAGCTCGGGACAGGGGAGGATGAACACTGAAGCTTTCTTT
. TRBJ1-5 many TRBV7-8 CASSLISGRGQPQHF TGTGCCAGCAGCCTAATTTCAGGGAGGGGTCAGCCCCAGCATTTT